The sample holds a few counts of the clone carrying this T cell receptor (beta chain). Its antigen is not identified. RNA, once extracted, was reverse transcribed into cDNA for use as the sequencing template. The table came from immunoSEQ multiplex PCR; TCRdb's copy has only in-frame clones and leaves some out. The sample carries about 12,000 clones, just over 55% recorded once. The sample comes from a study of CD8+ T cells in alopecia areata. V dropped 2 bases and J dropped 5 bases, with 10 bases sitting between them. The CDR3 covers 14 residues. The germline V gene has CDR1 SGHRS and CDR2 YFSETQ. The study, taken as a whole, reports: Clonality was higher in lesional than normal scalp, especially in alopecia totalis/universalis.

Those with alopecia areata gave lesional scalp punch biopsies and peripheral blood. The chain recombines TRBV5-1 with TRBJ1-4; possible D gene TRBD1, 6 bases. This receptor was obtained from a human donor with alopecia areata. The sequenced sample consisted of skin. CDR3 sequence: CASSLRDMNEKLFF. DNA of the CDR3: TGCGCCAGCAGCTTAAGGGACATGAATGAAAAACTGTTTTTT.